The entry that follows covers one T cell receptor (beta chain) sequence. The sample originates from a study of CD8+CD57+ T cells in acquired aplastic anemia. Study information: The mean DNA yield obtained from sorted CD4+ and CD8+ cells came to roughly 3.4 ug.

TCR beta VDJ and CDR3 profiling used genomic DNA as template. Each CDR3 protein gets one entry after TCRdb re-called the reads with MiXCR. The table has 200,000 to 300,000 distinct CDR3 sequences, approximately 80% seen once; the top ten hold 35% to 50%. This CDR3 spans 16 amino acids. V was cut by 1 base and J by 4 bases, with 11 bases left in between. CDR1 and CDR2 from the germline V gene are SGHNT and YENEEA. In patients chosen for sequencing, flow cytometry had shown CD8+CD57+ cell expansion. Among the patients, all had severe acquired aplastic anemia. The rearrangement joins TRBV11-3 to TRBJ2-6, with D hard to call. The receptor was isolated from a human donor with aplastic anemia. What was sequenced was sorted CD4+, CD8+, or CD8+CD57+ T cells (not recorded which) from PBMCs. In nucleotides, the CDR3 is TGTGCCAGCAGCTTAGCGGGTAAAGACGGGGCCAACGTCCTGACTTTC. As protein: CASSLAGKDGANVLTF.